This T cell receptor beta chain was identified during a study of breast tumors, draining lymph nodes, adjacent tissues. V dropped 2 bases and J dropped 3; count of bases not matched to a gene: 6. The germline gives CDR1 MNHNS, CDR2 SASEGT. CDR3 length equals 15 residues. From the multiplex PCR reads, TCRdb called clonotypes with MiXCR, one entry per CDR3 protein. The top ten hold roughly 4% of the sample, which has approximately 200,000 distinct CDR3 sequences, approximately 33% seen once. Whole-study findings and limits: Data only fit, rather than demonstrated, lymph node origin of most tumor T cells. Tumor repertoires ranked between lymph nodes and nontumor tissue in diversity, with V and J gene preferences. Compared with basal-like, luminal-like tumors shared significantly more repertoire with nontumor tissue.

On this clonotype itself: The antigen is undetermined.

The lymph nodes were axillary draining lymph nodes from breast cancer patients. V usage is TRBV6-1 and J usage is TRBJ2-7, with 8 bases lining up with TRBD1. This TCR was recovered from a female donor with breast cancer. Some clones in this sample may be carry-over from other donors' samples. The sample was axillary lymph node tissue. DNA of the CDR3: TGTGCCAGCAGTGAATCGACAGGGGTTAGCTACGAGCAGTACTTC. Protein sequence: CASSESTGVSYEQYF.